This T cell receptor (beta chain) comes out of a study of blood T cell repertoires in COVID-19. Study context: PBMCs, B-cell-depleted T cells, or T cells were the source of the cDNA or gDNA that made up the material.

Sequenced by immunoSEQ multiplex PCR; TCRdb stores in-frame clones only, minus some. The repertoire includes roughly 200,000 clones, about 86% of them detected once, and 1.4% to 1.5% sits in the top ten. Germline values: CDR1 SGHDT, CDR2 YYEEEE. V was clipped by 5 bases and J by 9 bases; unmatched bases: 3. The CDR3 length is 13 residues. This clonotype was obtained from a man between 18 and 29 years old with active or convalescent COVID-19. This sequence joins TRBV5-6 and TRBJ1-6; 9 nucleotides agree with TRBD1. The specimen was peripheral blood. CDR3 DNA: TGTGCCAGCAGTCGGACAGGGGTTTCACCCCTCCACTTT. Amino acid sequence: CASSRTGVSPLHF.